These T cell receptor beta chains were read from a single sample in a study of CD8 T cells in Susac syndrome. In TCRdb, the immunoSEQ multiplex PCR reads were re-called with MiXCR into one record per CDR3 protein. The data contain some 200,000 distinct CDR3 sequences, 90% to 95% of them seen just once; the ten biggest clones take up 0.085% to 0.1%. The sample comprised CD4+ T cells from PBMCs. These receptors all stem from a human donor with Susac syndrome. The CDR3 runs from the conserved cysteine through the conserved F or W. Clone size appears in some rows only: once, few, many, or a class for an expanded clone.

TRBJ1-1 | TRBV29-1 | few | CSVEDLAATEAFF
TRBJ1-1 | TRBV5-1 | few | CASMGFQDSDRPNTEAFF
TRBJ1-2 | TRBV3-1 | - | CASSPADRERGYTF
TRBJ1-2 | TRBV19 | once | CASNDRTDYGYTF
TRBJ2-1 | TRBV19 | - | CASSIEGGKQFF
TRBJ1-2 | TRBV20-1 | - | CSAEDRGAYGYTF
TRBJ1-4 | TRBV20-1 | - | CSVRTGNEKLFF
TRBJ1-5 | TRBV6-5 | - | CASSYRQGTQPQHF
TRBJ2-4 | TRBV5-1 | - | CASSRGRAPNIQYF
TRBJ2-5 | TRBV10-3 | - | CAISWQHQETQYF
TRBJ1-1 | TRBV3-1 | - | CASNSQGNTEAFF
TRBJ2-1 | TRBV12-5 | once | CASGRQTSYNEQFF
TRBJ1-1 | TRBV6-5 | once | CASSYLGQGGNTEAFF
TRBJ2-1 | TRBV10-3 | - | CAISESASGGTYNEQFF
TRBJ2-1 | TRBV6-1 | few | CASSGTGGNNEQFF
TRBJ2-1 | TRBV10-2 | - | CASSGRSSYNEQFF
TRBJ2-3 | TRBV27 | - | CASSLRRQGATDTQYF
TRBJ2-7 | TRBV2 | - | CASKDVRGSAYEQYF
TRBJ1-1 | TRBV20-1 | - | CSARDEGTENTEAFF
TRBJ2-3 | TRBV4-1 | - | CASSQSYSDTQYF
TRBJ2-3 | TRBV12-3/TRBV12-4 | - | CASSLPASGGPQYF
TRBJ1-2 | TRBV6-2/TRBV6-3 | - | CASSYSRVQDYGYTF
TRBJ2-2 | TRBV20-1 | - | CSIRTGNTGELFF
TRBJ1-1 | TRBV7-2 | - | CASSLESVTENTEAFF
TRBJ2-4 | TRBV5-4 | - | CASSLSRGDGASIQYF
TRBJ1-5 | TRBV2 | - | CATKRRESSPQHF
TRBJ2-1 | TRBV5-1 | - | CASSSKRGPTSYNEQFF
TRBJ2-5 | TRBV2 | - | CASTLKETQYF
TRBJ2-3 | TRBV5-4 | - | CASSLEGKGTDTQYF
TRBJ2-7 | TRBV7-3 | - | CASSQNSGSSYEQYF
TRBJ2-5 | TRBV24-1 | - | CATSDYGTGREETQYF